One sample yielded the 20 T cell receptor beta chains listed below, sequenced in a study of response to subunit inactivated influenza vaccine. TCRdb used MiXCR to reprocess the RT-PCR reads, holding one entry per CDR3 protein. Of around 580,000 distinct CDR3 sequences in the sample, 14% are singletons; the top ten hold around 10%. The sample consisted of PBMCs from blood, taken about 11 days after vaccination. All receptors derive from a man aged 45 to 65 who received an inactivated influenza vaccine.

This clonotype occurred a few times. The rearrangement links TRBV4-3 to TRBJ1-2; weak D call: TRBD1 (6 bases). The CDR3 has 14 residues. The germline gives CDR1 LGHNA, CDR2 YSLEER. V was pared by 4 bases and J by 5 bases, with 14 bases between. The CDR3 here is CASSPQVGAYGYTF. The CDR3 DNA follows: TGCGCCAGCAGCCCCCAGGTGGGGGCTTATGGCTACACCTTC.

The genes are TRBV12-3 or TRBV12-4 and TRBJ1-1; the D is unclear. The CDR3 has 13 residues. V lost 7 bases to trimming and J lost 1 base, with 10 bases between them. CDR3 nucleotides: TGTGCCAGCATCTGGAGTGCGAACACTGAAGCTTTCTTT. It is translated as CASIWSANTEAFF.

This chain joins TRBV11-2 and TRBJ2-3, with D hard to call. The CDR3 extends over 15 amino acids. Trimming shortened V by 3 bases and J by 0 bases, and 10 bases separated the two germline ends. Germline lookup yields CDR1 SGHAT and CDR2 FQNNGV. The CDR3 DNA reads TGTGCCAGCAGCTTCTCTTACCAGAGCACAGATACGCAGTATTTT. It codes for CASSFSYQSTDTQYF. The variable domain in full, completed from reference TRBV11-2 and TRBJ2-3, reads EAGVAQSPRYKIIEKRQSVAFWCNPISGHATLYWYQQILGQGPKLLIQFQNNGVVDDSQLPKDRFSAERLKGVDSTLKIQPAKLEDSAVYLCASSFSYQSTDTQYFGPGTRLTVL.

This sequence joins TRBV5-8 and TRBJ2-3; 12 positions agree with TRBD2. Germline V gene lookup returns CDR1 SGHTS and CDR2 YDEGEE. V was pared by 3 bases and J by 3 bases, with 5 bases of the junction left unmatched. The CDR3 consists of 16 residues. The CDR3 region has the DNA TGTGCCAGCAGCTCCGGACTAGCGGGACATACAGATACGCAGTATTTT. It yields the protein CASSSGLAGHTDTQYF.

This rearrangement joins TRBV6-2 or TRBV6-3 to TRBJ2-3; D perhaps matches TRBD2 (5 bases). The CDR3 is 15 residues long. Germline-derived CDR1 and CDR2 are MNHEY and SVGEGT. Trimming took 5 bases from V and 4 from J, leaving 16 bases between them. CDR3 protein: CASSGGRAGADTQYF. The CDR3 nucleotides read TGTGCCAGCAGTGGAGGACGGGCTGGGGCAGATACGCAGTATTTT.

This chain joins TRBV6-2 or TRBV6-3 and TRBJ2-1, with 12 bases lining up with TRBD1. In germline, CDR1 is MNHEY, CDR2 SVGEGT. The CDR3 extends over 15 amino acids. The trim removed 2 bases at V and 5 bases at J, leaving 1 base unmatched. The CDR3 DNA reads as TGTGCCAGCAGTTACGGGGACAGGGGGCACAATGAGCAGTTCTTC. Translating gives CASSYGDRGHNEQFF.

The chain has TRBV29-1 and TRBJ2-1; 7 bases fit TRBD1. Germline CDR1 SQVTM, CDR2 ANQGSEA. This CDR3 is 11 amino acids long. J was trimmed by 13 bases and V by 2 bases; bases with no gene match: 5. The CDR3 sequence is CSVETTGNQFF. CDR3 nucleotide sequence: TGCAGCGTTGAAACGACAGGGAACCAGTTCTTC.

V is TRBV6-1 and J is TRBJ2-5, with TRBD2 matching over 10 bases. The CDR3 is 15 residues long. The V and J ends lost 5 bases and 5 bases, in that order; junction bases with no gene match: 8. The V gene's germline CDR1 is MNHNS and CDR2 SASEGT. CDR3 nucleotides: TGTGCCAGCAGTCCTCCTAGCGGGAGCGGGGAGACCCAGTACTTC. Translating it yields CASSPPSGSGETQYF.

This clonotype was counted a few times. This chain connects TRBV14 to TRBJ2-4; D may be TRBD1 or TRBD2 (5 bases each). This CDR3 comprises 13 residues. The V end lost 0 bases, the J end lost 9 bases, and 9 bases lay between the germline ends. CDR1 SGHDN and CDR2 FVKESK come from the germline V gene. The CDR3 reads CASSQDSGTIQYF. For the CDR3, the DNA is TGTGCCAGCAGCCAAGATTCGGGGACCATTCAGTACTTC. The whole variable domain, remainder taken from reference TRBV14 and TRBJ2-4, is EAGVTQFPSHSVIEKGQTVTLRCDPISGHDNLYWYRRVMGKEIKFLLHFVKESKQDESGMPNNRFLAERTGGTYSTLKVQPAELEDSGVYFCASSQDSGTIQYFGAGTRLSVL.

This clonotype showed up just a few times. The V call is TRBV12-3 or TRBV12-4, the J call TRBJ2-3; TRBD1 aligns across 11 bases. The V gene end was trimmed by 6 bases and the J gene end by 3 bases; junction bases not matched to a gene: 5. This CDR3 is built from 15 residues. In nucleotides, the CDR3 is TGTGCCAGCAGCCCGGGACAGGGGGTGACAGATACGCAGTATTTT. Encoded protein: CASSPGQGVTDTQYF.

This clonotype was observed a handful of times. CDR3 DNA sequence: TGTGCCAGCAGCCGCCGGGAGCCCCCCGGGGAGCTGTTTTTT. Protein: CASSRREPPGELFF. The chain links TRBV3-1 to TRBJ2-2; possibly TRBD2 for D (6 bases). V lost 4 bases to trimming and J lost 6 bases, with 12 bases between them. The CDR3 extends over 14 amino acids. Germline CDR1 and CDR2: LGHDT and YNNKEL (reference sequence).

This clonotype was counted a few times. The rearrangement joins TRBV7-8 to TRBJ2-7; D is ambiguous. The germline CDR1 and CDR2 sequences are SGHVS and FQNEAQ. CDR3 length: 15 residues. V lost 7 bases and J lost 4, with 20 bases in between. This chain's CDR3 is CASTPAVFGEYEQYF. CDR3 bases: TGTGCCAGCACCCCCGCGGTATTTGGGGAATACGAGCAGTACTTC.

The rearrangement uses TRBV16 and TRBJ1-6, with 11 bases that match TRBD1. This CDR3 contains 15 residues. CDR1 and CDR2 (germline): KGHSY, FQNENV. Trimming at V came to 0 bases and at J to 8 bases, leaving 0 bases not matched to a gene. The CDR3 loop reads CASSQSGQGDSPLHF. CDR3 nucleotides: TGTGCCAGCAGCCAATCGGGACAGGGGGATTCACCCCTCCACTTT.

This clonotype was counted only a few times. The rearrangement uses TRBV20-1 and TRBJ2-5, with TRBD1 matching over 7 bases. The CDR3 is made up of 14 amino acids. Germline lookup yields CDR1 DFQATT and CDR2 SNEGSKA (reference sequence). The V segment lost 1 base and the J segment 1 base; nucleotides outside the gene matches: 3. The CDR3 DNA reads as TGCAGTGCTAGAGTAGGGACAGCCCAAGAGACCCAGTACTTC. It encodes CSARVGTAQETQYF.

The chain employs TRBV19 and TRBJ1-5; 7 bases align to TRBD1. The junction had 6 bases not matched to a gene; V was cut back by 2 bases and J by 2 bases. CDR1 and CDR2 (germline): LNHDA, SQIVND (reference sequence). The CDR3 has 16 residues. The CDR3 nucleotides are TGTGCCAGTAGTATATGGACAACAGGGGGCAATCAGCCCCAGCATTTT. It codes for CASSIWTTGGNQPQHF.

This chain connects TRBV12-3 or TRBV12-4 to TRBJ1-5; TRBD1 matches at 9 bases. V lost 5 bases, J lost 5 bases, and 4 bases stayed unmatched. The length of the CDR3 is 14 residues. Here the CDR3 reads CASSTRTGDQPQHF. CDR3 DNA: TGTGCCAGCAGTACCCGGACAGGGGATCAGCCCCAGCATTTT.

This clonotype was recorded a few times. The chain recombines TRBV12-3 or TRBV12-4 with TRBJ2-4; no definite D call. The CDR3 consists of 14 residues. Trimming pared 3 bases from V and 0 bases from J, leaving 6 bases between. CDR3 in amino acids: CASSFGPAKNIQYF. The CDR3 DNA reads TGTGCCAGCAGTTTTGGACCAGCCAAAAACATTCAGTACTTC.

For this clonotype: A much bigger clone sits one base away, suggesting this may be a read error. The gene calls are TRBV10-3 and TRBJ2-5; 16 nucleotides align to TRBD2. This CDR3 has 16 amino acids. The germline V gene encodes CDR1 ENHRY and CDR2 SYGVKD. The CDR3 loop is CSIGSGLAGGEETQYF. Here the CDR3 DNA reads TGTTCCATCGGATCGGGACTAGCGGGAGGGGAGGAGACCCAGTACTTC.

This clonotype came up a few times. This chain links TRBV4-3 with TRBJ2-2, with 14 bases identical to TRBD2. This CDR3 contains 20 residues. Germline values: CDR1 LGHNA, CDR2 YSLEER. The junction had 14 bases not matched to a gene; V was cut back by 5 bases and J by 3 bases. CDR3 sequence reads: CASSSTPGLAGGWDTGELFF. The DNA of the CDR3 is TGCGCCAGCAGCTCGACCCCAGGACTAGCGGGGGGATGGGACACCGGGGAGCTGTTTTTT.

This clonotype was detected only once. J is TRBJ2-1 and V is TRBV4-3; 7 bases are a match to TRBD2. With 3 bases clipped from V and 5 bases from J, the junction kept 7 bases outside the gene matches. The CDR3 covers 15 residues. Per the germline V gene, CDR1 is LGHNA and CDR2 is YSLEER. The CDR3 reads CASSQGRGIHNEQFF. CDR3 sequence (DNA): TGCGCCAGCAGCCAGGGGCGGGGGATCCACAATGAGCAGTTCTTC.